The 15 T cell receptor beta chains in this list originate from one sample, sequenced in a study of vaccination effects on CD4 cells after COVID-19. TCRdb's copy holds only in-frame clones and misses some; the assay was immunoSEQ multiplex PCR. The table has under 55,000 clones, 60% to 75% seen once. Subsequent to a culture period of more than 9 days, CD4+ T cells were isolated. The cohort was immunized with two doses of either the BNT162b2 or mRNA-1273 vaccine. For these TCRs, the target antigens are not known. The material sequenced was CD4+ T cells from PBMCs cultured without peptide, taken after COVID-19 vaccination. The source of these receptors is a human donor who received a COVID-19 vaccine.

This clone was seen just once. This chain joins TRBV5-4 and TRBJ2-7, with 7 bases that match TRBD2. V dropped 4 bases and J dropped 2; count of bases not matched to a gene: 9. Germline CDR1 SGHNT, CDR2 YYREEE (reference sequence). The CDR3 runs 15 residues. The CDR3 loop is CASSPGGGLTYEQYF. The CDR3 nucleotides are TGTGCCAGCAGCCCGGGGGGAGGGCTTACCTACGAGCAGTACTTC.

The chain combines TRBV12-3 or TRBV12-4 with TRBJ1-1; D uncertain. Trimming removed 0 bases from V and 7 bases from J, with 0 bases in between. There are 10 residues in the CDR3. The CDR3 sequence: CASSLAEAFF. CDR3 nucleotide sequence: TGTGCCAGCAGTTTAGCTGAAGCTTTCTTT.

The chain couples TRBV3-1 (or the pseudogene TRBV3-2) to TRBJ2-5; 12 bases are shared with TRBD2. Germline V gene lookup returns CDR1 LGHDT and CDR2 YNNKEL (reference sequence). CDR3 size: 16 residues. V was pared by 1 base and J by 5 bases, with 5 bases of the junction left unmatched. The CDR3 loop is CASSQVRTSGTETQYF. CDR3 DNA: TGTGCCAGCAGCCAAGTCAGGACTAGCGGGACGGAGACCCAGTACTTC.

J is TRBJ1-5 and V is TRBV19; TRBD1 aligns across 8 bases. Germline lookup yields CDR1 LNHDA and CDR2 SQIVND (reference sequence). The CDR3 is 14 amino acids. The J segment lost 4 bases and the V segment lost 5 bases, leaving 4 bases of the junction unmatched. Written as DNA, the CDR3 is TGTGCCAGTAGTTTTACAGGGGGTAATCAGCCCCAGCATTTT. It is translated as CASSFTGGNQPQHF. Drawing the rest from reference TRBV19 and TRBJ1-5, the complete variable domain is DGGITQSPKYLFRKEGQNVTLSCEQNLNHDAMYWYRQDPGQGLRLIYYSQIVNDFQKGDIAEGYSVSREKKESFPLTVTSAQKNPTAFYLCASSFTGGNQPQHFGDGTRLSIL.

The rearrangement uses TRBV11-3 and TRBJ2-5; 7 nucleotides align to TRBD2. The CDR3 is made up of 16 amino acids. Trimming took 1 base from V and 0 from J; bases not matched to a gene: 5. From germline, CDR1 is SGHNT and CDR2 YENEEA. As DNA, the CDR3 is TGTGCCAGCAGCTTAGGCTCGGGGGGAAACCAAGAGACCCAGTACTTC. Translated: CASSLGSGGNQETQYF.

The chain has TRBV6-4 and TRBJ2-2; TRBD2 aligns across 7 bases. With 5 bases clipped from V and 1 base from J, the junction kept 4 bases outside the gene matches. This CDR3 has 15 amino acids. Per germline, CDR1 MRHNA and CDR2 SNTAGT. CDR3 in amino acids: CASSFLAENTGELFF. CDR3 DNA sequence: TGTGCCAGCAGTTTCCTAGCGGAGAACACCGGGGAGCTGTTTTTT.

In its sample, this clone was seen a few times. The gene calls are TRBV6-5 and TRBJ1-1; possible D gene TRBD1, 6 bases. This CDR3 comprises 14 residues. Trimming stripped 4 bases from V and 3 bases from J, with 12 bases between. Per the germline V gene, CDR1 is MNHEY and CDR2 is SVGAGI. The CDR3 region has the DNA TGTGCCAGCAGTTTTACAGGGCAGTACACTGAAGCTTTCTTT. It specifies CASSFTGQYTEAFF.

There are a few counts of this clone. The V gene is TRBV6-1, the J gene TRBJ1-2; tentatively, D is TRBD1 (6 bases). This CDR3 is built from 18 residues. CDR1 and CDR2 (germline): MNHNS, SASEGT. V lost 6 bases, J lost 0 bases, and 23 bases lay in between. The CDR3 region is CASRETRAPDSSNYGYTF. The CDR3 nucleotides are TGTGCCAGCAGGGAAACGCGGGCTCCGGACAGTTCTAACTATGGCTACACCTTC.

This clone was counted a single time. V gene TRBV4-2 combines with J gene TRBJ1-1; weak D call: TRBD1 (5 bases). Germline V gives CDR1 LGHNA, CDR2 YNFKEQ. This CDR3 is built from 15 residues. V was cut by 5 bases and J by 2 bases, with 15 bases left in between. The chain's CDR3 is CASSYHVRDNTEAFF. The DNA for the CDR3 is TGTGCCAGCAGCTACCATGTCAGGGATAACACTGAAGCTTTCTTT.

The J gene is TRBJ1-1, the V gene TRBV27; 10 bases are shared with TRBD1. The ends lost 5 bases at V and 5 bases at J; junction bases unmatched: 5. The CDR3 has 14 residues. Germline CDR1 and CDR2: MNHEY and SMNVEV (reference sequence). DNA for the CDR3: TGTGCCAGCAGTGAGACAGGGGGCTGGACTGAAGCTTTCTTT. Residues: CASSETGGWTEAFF.

As concerns this clone: This sample also contains other DNA sequences that code for the same CDR3. The rearrangement links TRBV18 to TRBJ2-6; D is ambiguous. The CDR3 runs 13 residues. With 3 bases removed from V and 0 bases from J, the gap between germline ends came to 0 bases. Germline CDR1 and CDR2: KGHSH and LQKENI. As DNA, the CDR3 is TGTGCCAGCTCACCCTCTGGGGCCAACGTCCTGACTTTC. This codes for CASSPSGANVLTF. Based on the CDR3 plus reference TRBV18 and TRBJ2-6, the full variable domain is NAGVMQNPRHLVRRRGQEARLRCSPMKGHSHVYWYRQLPEEGLKFMVYLQKENIIDESGMPKERFSAEFPKEGPSILRIQQVVRGDSAAYFCASSPSGANVLTFGAGSRLTVL.

The chain is built from TRBV20-1 and TRBJ1-4; D is unresolved. V lost 3 bases and J lost 3, with 11 bases in between. Germline V gene data show CDR1 as DFQATT and CDR2 as SNEGSKA (reference sequence). The CDR3 length is 14 residues. The CDR3 is CSASVGSANEKLFF. DNA for the CDR3: TGCAGTGCTAGTGTGGGTTCGGCTAATGAAAAACTGTTTTTT.

The rearrangement joins TRBV10-3 to TRBJ1-4; possible D gene TRBD1, 6 bases. Looked up from germline, CDR1 is ENHRY and CDR2 is SYGVKD. The CDR3 covers 12 residues. Trimming pared 10 bases from V and 8 bases from J, leaving 14 bases between. The CDR3 loop reads CATQNGQEKLFF. The CDR3 DNA is TGTGCCACCCAAAACGGACAGGAAAAACTGTTTTTT.

This rearrangement joins TRBV7-9 to TRBJ1-1; D is unclear. This CDR3 comprises 13 residues. V lost 5 bases, J lost 1 base, and 8 bases lay in between. CDR1 is SEHNR, CDR2 FQNEAQ, per germline (reference sequence). In nucleotides, the CDR3 is TGTGCCAGCAGCCCCCGACAGAACACTGAAGCTTTCTTT. The encoded protein is CASSPRQNTEAFF.

The CDR3 loop reads CASSPTLVSHGYTF. CDR3 nucleotide sequence: TGTGCCAGCAGCCCCACCTTGGTAAGCCATGGCTACACCTTC. The rearrangement uses TRBV3-1 (or the pseudogene TRBV3-2) and TRBJ1-2; D remains ambiguous. The CDR3 has 14 amino acids. The V end was cut by 4 bases, the J end by 6 bases, with 15 bases between. Germline V lookup: CDR1 LGHDT, CDR2 YNNKEL (reference sequence).